The 3 T cell receptor beta chains reported below all come from one sample, sequenced in a study of beta chain features in type 1 diabetes. Investigators reverse transcribed all isolated RNA, so they sequenced expressed TCRB transcripts. The assay was immunoSEQ multiplex PCR, and TCRdb's table has in-frame clones only and misses some. The repertoire holds 200,000 to 250,000 clones, with roughly 15% as singletons. Sequenced sample: naive CD4+ T cells from blood. Receptors originate from a woman between 35 and 50 years old in good health.

This chain uses TRBV5-1 with TRBJ2-3; D uncertain. Germline-derived CDR1 and CDR2 are SGHRS and YFSETQ. This CDR3 spans 14 amino acids. The V end was cut by 6 bases, the J end by 0 bases, with 11 bases between. In DNA form, the CDR3 reads TGCGCCAGCACGATCGAGACTAGCACAGATACGCAGTATTTT. Translated: CASTIETSTDTQYF. Full variable domain (rest looked up from reference TRBV5-1 and TRBJ2-3): KAGVTQTPRYLIKTRGQQVTLSCSPISGHRSVSWYQQTPGQGLQFLFEYFSETQRNKGNFPGRFSGRQFSNSRSEMNVSTLELGDSALYLCASTIETSTDTQYFGPGTRLTVL.

The chain is built from TRBV5-1 and TRBJ1-1, with 7 positions matching TRBD1. Germline V gives CDR1 SGHRS, CDR2 YFSETQ. The J segment lost 0 bases and the V segment lost 4 bases, leaving 9 bases of the junction unmatched. The CDR3 totals 16 residues. CDR3 loop: CASSKDLQGLNTEAFF. The DNA of the CDR3 is TGCGCCAGCAGCAAGGACTTACAGGGGTTGAACACTGAAGCTTTCTTT.

This clone was observed a few times. V usage is TRBV6-4 and J usage is TRBJ2-2, with TRBD2 as a possible D gene (5 bases). V lost 5 bases and J lost 5, with 15 bases in between. Germline loops: CDR1 MRHNA, CDR2 SNTAGT. The CDR3 consists of 15 residues. For the CDR3, the DNA is TGTGCCAGCAGTCCACAACTAGTTGGGACCGGGGAGCTGTTTTTT. Translated: CASSPQLVGTGELFF.